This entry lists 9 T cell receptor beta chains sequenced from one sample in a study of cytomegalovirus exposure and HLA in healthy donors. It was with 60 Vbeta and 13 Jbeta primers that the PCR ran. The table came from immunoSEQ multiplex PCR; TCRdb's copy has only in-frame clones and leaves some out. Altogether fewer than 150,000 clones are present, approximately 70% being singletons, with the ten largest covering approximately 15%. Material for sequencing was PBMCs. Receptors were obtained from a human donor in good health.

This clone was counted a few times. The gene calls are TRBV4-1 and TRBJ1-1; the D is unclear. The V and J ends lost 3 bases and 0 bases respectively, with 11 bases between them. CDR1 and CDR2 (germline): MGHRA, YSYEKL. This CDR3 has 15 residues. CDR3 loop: CASSHGQLLNTEAFF. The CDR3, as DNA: TGCGCCAGCAGCCATGGGCAGCTTCTGAACACTGAAGCTTTCTTT.

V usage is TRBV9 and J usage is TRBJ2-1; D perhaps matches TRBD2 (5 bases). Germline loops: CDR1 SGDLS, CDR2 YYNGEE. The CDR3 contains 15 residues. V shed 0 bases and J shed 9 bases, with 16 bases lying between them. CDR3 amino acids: CASSVVGLLSGEQFF. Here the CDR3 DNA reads TGTGCCAGCAGCGTAGTAGGACTCCTGAGTGGTGAGCAGTTCTTC.

The CDR3 loop reads CSVETGSGANVLTF. The CDR3 nucleotides read TGCAGCGTGGAAACAGGCTCTGGGGCCAACGTCCTGACTTTC. This rearrangement joins TRBV29-1 to TRBJ2-6; the D gene is possibly TRBD1 (5 bases). CDR3 length: 14 amino acids. Trimming removed 6 bases from V and 0 bases from J, with 9 bases in between. Germline values: CDR1 SQVTM, CDR2 ANQGSEA.

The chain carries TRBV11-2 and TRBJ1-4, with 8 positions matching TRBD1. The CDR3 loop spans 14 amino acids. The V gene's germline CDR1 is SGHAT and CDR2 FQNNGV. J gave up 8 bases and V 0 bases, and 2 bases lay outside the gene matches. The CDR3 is CASSLEQGDEKLFF. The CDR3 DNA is TGTGCCAGCAGCTTAGAACAGGGGGACGAAAAACTGTTTTTT.

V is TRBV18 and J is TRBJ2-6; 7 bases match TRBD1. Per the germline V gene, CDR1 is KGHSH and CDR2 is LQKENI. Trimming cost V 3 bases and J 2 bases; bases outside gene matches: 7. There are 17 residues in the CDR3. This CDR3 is CASSPKTGRTGANVLTF. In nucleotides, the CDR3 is TGTGCCAGCTCACCCAAGACAGGGCGGACTGGGGCCAACGTCCTGACTTTC.

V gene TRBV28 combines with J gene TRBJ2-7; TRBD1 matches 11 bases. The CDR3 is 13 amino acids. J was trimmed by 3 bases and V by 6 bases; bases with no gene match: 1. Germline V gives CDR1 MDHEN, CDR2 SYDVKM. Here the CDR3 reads CASRGTGGYEQYF. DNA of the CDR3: TGTGCCAGCAGGGGGACAGGGGGCTACGAGCAGTACTTC.

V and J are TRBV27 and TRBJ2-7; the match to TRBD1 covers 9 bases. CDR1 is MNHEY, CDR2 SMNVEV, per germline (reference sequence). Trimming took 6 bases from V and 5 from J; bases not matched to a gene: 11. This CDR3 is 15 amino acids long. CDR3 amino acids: CASSPVGTGQNEQYF. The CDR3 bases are TGTGCCAGCAGCCCAGTGGGGACAGGGCAGAACGAGCAGTACTTC.

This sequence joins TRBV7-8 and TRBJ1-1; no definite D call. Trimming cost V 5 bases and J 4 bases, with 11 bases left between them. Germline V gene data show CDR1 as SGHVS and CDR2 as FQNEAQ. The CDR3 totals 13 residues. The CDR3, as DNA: TGTGCCAGCAGCACTCGTAGGAGCACTGAAGCTTTCTTT. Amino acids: CASSTRRSTEAFF.

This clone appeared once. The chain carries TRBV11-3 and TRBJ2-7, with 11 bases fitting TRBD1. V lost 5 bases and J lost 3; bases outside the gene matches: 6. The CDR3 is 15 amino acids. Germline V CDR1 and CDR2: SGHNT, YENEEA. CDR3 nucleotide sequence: TGTGCCAGCAGCCCCCGGGACAGGGGGGTCTACGAGCAGTACTTC. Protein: CASSPRDRGVYEQYF.